This paragraph covers one TCR beta chain sequence. Antigen specificity is unknown. Germline lookup yields CDR1 SGHKS and CDR2 YYEKEE (reference sequence). V shed 4 bases and J shed 7 bases, with 12 bases lying between them. The CDR3 runs to 14 residues. This sample stems from a study of T-cell reconstitution after alpha-beta-depleted transplantation in children. Unique molecular identifiers were built into the TCRbeta library. TCRdb recomputed calls from the PCR reads with MiXCR, one row per CDR3 protein. Among about 830,000 distinct CDR3 sequences listed, less than 20% were seen once. Study findings and constraints: High day-60 TCRbeta diversity in some patients came from surviving recipient T cells and thymic progenitors.

This clonotype was sampled from a male patient aged 10 to 17 who had a stem cell transplant for acute lymphoblastic leukemia, so the T cells may come from the graft donor. The chain carries TRBV5-5 and TRBJ1-6; no clear D. Sequenced material: PBMCs, mostly from graft donor cells, taken 360 days after TCRalphabeta/CD19-depleted stem cell transplant. The CDR3: CASSPASGNSPLHF. The CDR3 coding sequence is TGTGCCAGCAGCCCGGCGAGTGGGAATTCACCCCTCCACTTT.